The next 7 T cell receptor beta chains were all read from a single sample in a study of T cells in tumors after PD-1 blockade (dated by TCRdb to the late 2010s). This specimen's time point label, interpreted: before anti-PD-1 therapy. The method was the immunoSEQ multiplex PCR assay. In its TCRdb copy, this immuneACCESS table keeps in-frame sequences only and misses some clones. Where compared with another copy, unresolved V genes explain less than half of these, and the others have no known cause. Here the sample has about 47,000 clones; roughly 79% occur a single time. The top ten clones comprise approximately 16% of the sample. Material: PBMCs, obtained before anti-PD-1 treatment. These receptors all stem from a human donor with basal cell carcinoma.

The chain couples TRBV4-1 to TRBJ1-4; 10 nucleotides match TRBD1. Trimming removed 5 bases from V and 8 bases from J; junction bases left unmatched: 5. CDR3 length equals 14 residues. Germline V lookup: CDR1 MGHRA, CDR2 YSYEKL. Here the CDR3 DNA reads TGCGCCAGCAGCGCGGGGACAGGGGTGGAAAAACTGTTTTTT. It yields the protein CASSAGTGVEKLFF.

The V gene is TRBV7-9, the J gene TRBJ1-4; TRBD1 is a possible D gene (6 bases). The CDR3 loop spans 14 amino acids. With 1 base removed from V and 5 bases from J, the gap between germline ends came to 8 bases. The germline gives CDR1 SEHNR, CDR2 FQNEAQ (reference sequence). The CDR3 region has the DNA TGTGCCAGCAGCTTAGGACAGGCGAATGAAAAACTGTTTTTT. It codes for CASSLGQANEKLFF.

The sample holds a few counts of this clone. The rearrangement joins TRBV7-3 to TRBJ2-1, with D possibly TRBD1 on 6 matching bases. V shed 2 bases and J shed 6 bases, with 14 bases lying between them. The CDR3 runs to 15 residues. The germline V gene encodes CDR1 SGHTA and CDR2 FQGTGA. CDR3 region: CASSLDYTGSNEQFF. CDR3 DNA: TGTGCCAGCAGCTTAGACTATACAGGGAGCAATGAGCAGTTCTTC.

This clone was seen a few times. This chain links TRBV7-9 with TRBJ1-2, with D tentatively TRBD1 (6 bases). This CDR3 spans 14 amino acids. V dropped 5 bases and J dropped 4 bases, with 14 bases sitting between them. Germline V gene data show CDR1 as SEHNR and CDR2 as FQNEAQ (reference sequence). The CDR3 DNA is TGTGCCAGCAGCCCCTCACAGGGATTCTATGGCTACACCTTC. Protein product: CASSPSQGFYGYTF.

The chain carries TRBV5-1 and TRBJ2-2; D is unresolved. The CDR3 consists of 12 residues. Trimming removed 4 bases from V and 5 bases from J, with 6 bases in between. Germline CDR1 is SGHRS and CDR2 is YFSETQ. The CDR3 here is CASSEPTGELFF. The CDR3 nucleotides are TGCGCCAGCAGCGAGCCTACCGGGGAGCTGTTTTTT. Full variable domain (missing parts from reference TRBV5-1 and TRBJ2-2): KAGVTQTPRYLIKTRGQQVTLSCSPISGHRSVSWYQQTPGQGLQFLFEYFSETQRNKGNFPGRFSGRQFSNSRSEMNVSTLELGDSALYLCASSEPTGELFFGEGSRLTVL.

In this sample, this clone turned up a few times. The chain recombines TRBV4-2 with TRBJ2-7; D not resolved. Trimming pared 1 base from V and 6 bases from J, leaving 16 bases between. Germline V gene sequence: CDR1 LGHNA, CDR2 YNFKEQ. This CDR3 contains 15 residues. CDR3 nucleotide sequence: TGTGCCAGCAGCCAAGGATCTTTCGTTTTGTCCGAGCAGTACTTC. This translates into CASSQGSFVLSEQYF.

V is TRBV10-3 and J is TRBJ2-1, with 9 bases matching TRBD2. Germline V gene data show CDR1 as ENHRY and CDR2 as SYGVKD. The CDR3 runs 16 residues. V was clipped by 4 bases and J by 5 bases; unmatched bases: 9. The CDR3 bases are TGTGCCATCAGTGGTTGGCTAGCGGGGATAGACAATGAGCAGTTCTTC. The encoded protein is CAISGWLAGIDNEQFF.